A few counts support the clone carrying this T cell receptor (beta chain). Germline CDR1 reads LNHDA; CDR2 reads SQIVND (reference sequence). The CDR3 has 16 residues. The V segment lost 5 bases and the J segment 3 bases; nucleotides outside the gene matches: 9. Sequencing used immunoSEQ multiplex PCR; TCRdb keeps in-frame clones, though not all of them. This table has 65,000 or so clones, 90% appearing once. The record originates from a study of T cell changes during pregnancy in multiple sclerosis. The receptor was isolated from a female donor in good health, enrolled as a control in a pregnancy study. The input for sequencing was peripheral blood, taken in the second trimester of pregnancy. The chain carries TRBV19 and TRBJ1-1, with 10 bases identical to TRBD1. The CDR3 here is CASSARDRGTDTEAFF. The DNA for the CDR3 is TGTGCCAGTAGTGCCCGGGACAGGGGAACGGACACTGAAGCTTTCTTT. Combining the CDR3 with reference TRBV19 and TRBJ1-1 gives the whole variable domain DGGITQSPKYLFRKEGQNVTLSCEQNLNHDAMYWYRQDPGQGLRLIYYSQIVNDFQKGDIAEGYSVSREKKESFPLTVTSAQKNPTAFYLCASSARDRGTDTEAFFGQGTRLTVV.